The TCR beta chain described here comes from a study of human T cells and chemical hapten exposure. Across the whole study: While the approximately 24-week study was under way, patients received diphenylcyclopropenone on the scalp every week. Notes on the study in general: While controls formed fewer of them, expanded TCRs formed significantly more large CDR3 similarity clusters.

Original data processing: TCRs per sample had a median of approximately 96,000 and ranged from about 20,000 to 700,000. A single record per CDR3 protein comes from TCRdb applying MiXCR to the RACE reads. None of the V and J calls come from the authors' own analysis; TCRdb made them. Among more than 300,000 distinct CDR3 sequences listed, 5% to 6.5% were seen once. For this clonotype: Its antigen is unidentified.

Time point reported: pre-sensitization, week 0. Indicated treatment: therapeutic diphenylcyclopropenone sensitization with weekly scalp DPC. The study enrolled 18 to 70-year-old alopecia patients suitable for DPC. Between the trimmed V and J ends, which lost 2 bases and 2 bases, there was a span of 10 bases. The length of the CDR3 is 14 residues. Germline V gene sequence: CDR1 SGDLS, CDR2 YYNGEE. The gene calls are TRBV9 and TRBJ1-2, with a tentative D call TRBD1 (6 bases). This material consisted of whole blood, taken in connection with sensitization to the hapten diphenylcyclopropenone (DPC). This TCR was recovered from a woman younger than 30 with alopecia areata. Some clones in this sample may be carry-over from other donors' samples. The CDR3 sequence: CASSVSGQNYGYTF. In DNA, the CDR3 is TGTGCCAGCAGCGTTTCTGGACAGAACTATGGCTACACCTTC.